A selection of T cell receptor beta chains follows, all from one sample in a study of T cell responses to AZD1222 COVID-19 vaccine. The protocol was immunoSEQ multiplex PCR, while the TCRdb copy is restricted to in-frame clones and leaves out a portion. The sample holds 100,000 to 150,000 clones; 85% are singletons and the top ten take approximately 8%. The input for sequencing was peripheral blood, taken 28 days after the second dose of the MenACWY control vaccine. The source is an adult who received the MenACWY meningococcal vaccine as a control. Each CDR3 is given without its conserved first and last residue.

v_gene	len	j_gene	CDR3aa
TRBV2	14	TRBJ1-2	ASSPPPAGKDYGYT
TRBV7-2	9	TRBJ2-7	ASSLWGEQY
TRBV19	13	TRBJ2-5	ASSARTSGKETQY
TRBV7-2	14	TRBJ2-3	ASSLVGSGIVDTQY
TRBV18	12	TRBJ1-6	ASSPSAPNSPLH
TRBV24-1	12	TRBJ2-1	ATSRSAAYNEQF
TRBV7-2	14	TRBJ1-2	ASSQESTRATYGYT
TRBV24-1	14	TRBJ2-3	ATSDFLAGETDTQY
TRBV7-6	13	TRBJ1-4	ASSLQGGYNEKLF
TRBV18	12	TRBJ2-6	ASSTASGANVLT
TRBV11-3	13	TRBJ2-3	ASSPREGKADTQY
TRBV2	11	TRBJ1-1	ASSDRGRAEAF
TRBV11-2	11	TRBJ2-1	ASSFVAYNEQF
TRBV27	15	TRBJ1-1	ASSLFPGQGGNTEAF
TRBV3-1/TRBV3-2	12	TRBJ2-5	ASSQDTLGETQY
TRBV6-5	11	TRBJ1-1	ATPRKGNTEAF
TRBV10-2	14	TRBJ1-3	ASSEFSAYSGNTIY
TRBV6-5	12	TRBJ2-5	ASTPLGGAETQY
TRBV7-8	13	TRBJ1-5	ASSLVPGSNQPQH
TRBV5-6	12	TRBJ1-2	ASSRARWSDGYT
TRBV19	13	TRBJ2-2	ASSMSGTTAGELF
TRBV6-1	13	TRBJ1-5	ASSDLGRGDQPQH
TRBV5-1	13	TRBJ2-3	ASLAGQTSTDTQY
TRBV6-6	14	TRBJ2-1	ASSYLAGGLPNEQF
TRBV5-6	8	TRBJ1-5	ASTNQPQH
TRBV7-9	14	TRBJ2-1	ASSRPDRGSYNEQF
TRBV5-1	11	TRBJ1-2	ASSLDTNYGYT
TRBV18	11	TRBJ2-7	ASSFEDSYEQY
TRBV10-2	13	TRBJ2-5	ASSRLAGGQETQY
TRBV27	13	TRBJ1-5	ASSLSRGTNQPQH
TRBV11-2	14	TRBJ2-7	ASSFPKIASGRGKY
TRBV3-1/TRBV3-2	13	TRBJ1-6	ASSQNRGRESPLH
TRBV6-5	12	TRBJ1-3	ASSGQGFGNTIY
TRBV15	12	TRBJ1-1	ATSRDWGIAEAF
TRBV28	13	TRBJ1-1	ASSPQGLAIAEAF
TRBV6-1	13	TRBJ1-6	ASSEVGRTGSPLH
TRBV28	13	TRBJ2-4	ASSGPGQGENIQY
TRBV25-1	10	TRBJ2-1	ASRGVNNEQF
TRBV21-1	15	TRBJ1-5	ASSNAGTAFSNQPQH
TRBV2	11	TRBJ1-1	ASSSGPSTEAF
TRBV6-5	9	TRBJ1-2	ASQRNYGYT
TRBV11-3	9	TRBJ2-7	ASSLGPGQY
TRBV5-1	13	TRBJ1-3	ASSQTASSGNTIY
TRBV7-2	11	TRBJ1-5	ASSRDNNQPQH
TRBV14	13	TRBJ1-1	ASSLQTFGDTEAF
TRBV28	12	TRBJ1-6	ASSLRGSHSPLH
TRBV11-2	12	TRBJ2-1	ASSYGLERNEQF
TRBV25-1	13	TRBJ1-2	ASSELSTANYGYT
TRBV19	13	TRBJ2-2	ASSLSSLGTGELF
TRBV5-4	13	TRBJ1-1	ASSLEDRVSTEAF